This TCR beta chain was sequenced in a study of T cell repertoires in cytomegalovirus infection. Overall study context: Public TCR beta signatures were indicative of both CMV infection and a matching HLA type. Study findings and constraints: The study identified carriers of CMV plus the relevant HLA from cumulative public TCR beta family frequency. The ex vivo response showed dominance by HLA-C-restricted CMV-specific TCR beta clonotypes.

This clonotype was observed a handful of times. No antigen is known for it. MiXCR, applied by TCRdb to the reads, yields one record per CDR3 protein. Found here are some 180,000 distinct CDR3 sequences, 8% to 10% of them singletons; the top ten hold around 4.4%. Per germline, CDR1 SGHTA and CDR2 FQGNSA. The CDR3 has 13 residues. V lost 4 bases to trimming and J lost 3 bases, with 6 bases between them. The receptor comes from a human donor in good health (CMV status not recorded). Some clones in this sample may be carry-over from other donors' samples. Material for sequencing was PBMCs. The gene calls are TRBV7-2 and TRBJ2-2; D gene unclear. This CDR3 is CASSSFHTGELFF. In DNA form, the CDR3 reads TGTGCCAGCAGCTCATTTCACACCGGGGAGCTGTTTTTT.